These 10 T cell receptor beta chains were all obtained from the same sample, sequenced in a study of OX40 agonist ivuxolimab in advanced cancers. Data came from immunoSEQ multiplex PCR; TCRdb stores just in-frame clones and leaves some out. The sample gives fewer than 80,000 clones, roughly nine tenths of which show up once; 5.5% to 6.5% is in the top ten. Sequencing used CD4+ or CD8+ T cells sorted from blood, obtained in a trial of the OX40 agonist ivuxolimab. These receptors were taken from an adult with an advanced solid tumor such as melanoma, head and neck, liver or kidney cancer.

The chain combines TRBV9 with TRBJ2-3; maybe TRBD2 (6 bases). Between the trimmed V and J ends, which lost 0 bases and 2 bases, there was a span of 16 bases. The CDR3 spans 17 residues. Germline V gives CDR1 SGDLS, CDR2 YYNGEE. CDR3 region: CASSVGGAGRLTDTQYF. The CDR3 region has the DNA TGTGCCAGCAGCGTAGGGGGTGCGGGGCGGCTCACAGATACGCAGTATTTT.

V gene TRBV27 combines with J gene TRBJ1-4; 8 bases are a match to TRBD1. J lost 7 bases, V lost 5 bases, and 12 bases had no gene match. Germline V gene sequence: CDR1 MNHEY, CDR2 SMNVEV (reference sequence). The CDR3 contains 16 residues. This CDR3 reads CASSHSFGQGAEKLFF. For the CDR3, the DNA is TGTGCCAGCAGTCATTCGTTTGGCCAGGGGGCTGAAAAACTGTTTTTT.

The sample holds a few counts of this clone. J is TRBJ1-4 and V is TRBV2; D perhaps matches TRBD1 (6 bases). V shed 5 bases and J shed 3 bases, with 13 bases lying between them. The CDR3 runs 15 residues. Germline-derived CDR1 and CDR2 are SNHLY and FYNNEI. The CDR3 coding sequence is TGTGCCAGCAGTCTGACAGGAGGGGCTAATGAAAAACTGTTTTTT. This translates into CASSLTGGANEKLFF. The variable domain in full, completed from reference TRBV2 and TRBJ1-4, reads EPEVTQTPSHQVTQMGQEVILRCVPISNHLYFYWYRQILGQKVEFLVSFYNNEISEKSEIFDDQFSVERPDGSNFTLKIRSTKLEDSAMYFCASSLTGGANEKLFFGSGTQLSVL.

The rearrangement joins TRBV19 to TRBJ2-6, with D perhaps being TRBD1 or TRBD2 (6 bases each). Trimming pared 6 bases from V and 5 bases from J, leaving 14 bases between. Germline V gene sequence: CDR1 LNHDA, CDR2 SQIVND (reference sequence). The CDR3 sequence is 15 residues long. For the CDR3, the DNA is TGTGCCAGTAGAGAGGACGGGGGCTGGGCCAACGTCCTGACTTTC. Encoded protein: CASREDGGWANVLTF. Full variable domain (missing parts from reference TRBV19 and TRBJ2-6): DGGITQSPKYLFRKEGQNVTLSCEQNLNHDAMYWYRQDPGQGLRLIYYSQIVNDFQKGDIAEGYSVSREKKESFPLTVTSAQKNPTAFYLCASREDGGWANVLTFGAGSRLTVL.

This chain links TRBV30 with TRBJ2-5; D is perhaps TRBD1 (6 bases). Trimming took off 5 bases at V and 5 bases at J, with 12 bases between the two ends. Germline V gene lookup returns CDR1 GTSNPN and CDR2 SVGIG (reference sequence). CDR3 length: 12 amino acids. CDR3 sequence reads: CAWDRFGETQYF. DNA for the CDR3: TGTGCCTGGGACAGGTTTGGGGAGACCCAGTACTTC.

This chain uses TRBV7-9 with TRBJ1-2, with TRBD1 identical over 7 bases. From germline, CDR1 is SEHNR and CDR2 FQNEAQ (reference sequence). The CDR3 is 14 amino acids. V lost 2 bases, J lost 3 bases, and 3 bases stayed unmatched. DNA of the CDR3: TGTGCCAGCAGCTTACTAGACAGGGACTATGGCTACACCTTC. Residues: CASSLLDRDYGYTF.

The chain is built from TRBV30 and TRBJ2-2; maybe TRBD1 (5 bases). CDR3 length equals 13 residues. Per germline, CDR1 GTSNPN and CDR2 SVGIG (reference sequence). V dropped 8 bases and J dropped 1 base, with 11 bases sitting between them. DNA of the CDR3: TGTGCCGGGAAGGACAAGAACACCGGGGAGCTGTTTTTT. This sequence encodes CAGKDKNTGELFF. Full variable domain (missing parts from reference TRBV30 and TRBJ2-2): SQTIHQWPATLVQPVGSPLSLECTVEGTSNPNLYWYRQAAGRGLQLLFYSVGIGQISSEVPQNLSASRPQDRQFILSSKKLLLSDSGFYLCAGKDKNTGELFFGEGSRLTVL.

The genes are TRBV20-1 and TRBJ2-1; 7 bases line up with TRBD2. V dropped 4 bases and J dropped 6; count of bases not matched to a gene: 0. This CDR3 comprises 11 residues. From germline, CDR1 is DFQATT and CDR2 SNEGSKA (reference sequence). CDR3 in amino acids: CSATSGNEQFF. CDR3 nucleotides: TGCAGTGCTACTAGCGGCAATGAGCAGTTCTTC.

The chain uses TRBV7-9 and TRBJ1-2; 9 bases fit TRBD1. Germline V gives CDR1 SEHNR, CDR2 FQNEAQ (reference sequence). The junction had 2 bases not matched to a gene; V was cut back by 4 bases and J by 5 bases. CDR3 length: 13 amino acids. In DNA form, the CDR3 reads TGTGCCAGCAGCTCGACAGGGGGGTATGGCTACACCTTC. It is translated as CASSSTGGYGYTF.

The chain recombines TRBV7-9 with TRBJ2-1, with D tentatively TRBD2 (5 bases). This CDR3 region has 15 residues. The V gene's germline CDR1 is SEHNR and CDR2 FQNEAQ (reference sequence). With 8 bases removed from V and 7 bases from J, the gap between germline ends came to 21 bases. This CDR3 reads CASGSGGFGGNEQFF. As DNA, the CDR3 is TGTGCCAGCGGCTCAGGAGGCTTCGGCGGTAATGAGCAGTTCTTC.